The subject of this entry is one T cell receptor beta chain. The sample is drawn from a study of Ad26.COV2.S vaccination and SARS-CoV-2 variants. Overall study context: Each vaccinee took Ad26.COV2.S intramuscularly, once or twice 56 days apart.

This table comes from immunoSEQ multiplex PCR, and its TCRdb copy is limited to in-frame clones, with some not included. The data show 350,000 to 500,000 clones, approximately 87% seen once. The treatment denotes: roughly 19 received Ad26.COV2.S at low or high dose, single or two shots; about 5 received placebo; per-sample allocation not given. At day 63 after the first vaccine or placebo injection, samples were drawn. The sample came from a Boston adult aged 18-55 years. The material was peripheral blood, obtained in a trial of Ad26.COV2.S vaccine versus placebo. This TCR derives from a person between 18 and 59 years old who received the Ad26.COV2.S COVID-19 vaccine or a placebo.

The CDR3 loop is CASSERSTGLQPQHF. DNA of the CDR3: TGTGCCAGCAGTGAACGTTCGACAGGGCTGCAGCCCCAGCATTTT. The rearrangement joins TRBV2 to TRBJ1-5; 7 nucleotides line up with TRBD1. The CDR3 contains 15 residues. Germline V gene lookup returns CDR1 SNHLY and CDR2 FYNNEI. V was clipped by 2 bases and J by 7 bases; unmatched bases: 8.